This T cell receptor beta chain was retrieved from a study of CD8 T cells in ankylosing spondylitis. Overall study findings and caveats: Clones tied to disease were said to be significantly enriched in matched ankylosing spondylitis synovial fluid. A TCR beta motif of about eight highly homologous variants seemed to mark ankylosing spondylitis blood. Some motif variants had been reported before (in reactive arthritis synovial fluid and blood).

CDR3 length: 17 residues. Germline CDR1 and CDR2: SGHRS and YFSETQ. The ends were cut back, 4 bases at V and 0 bases at J, with 17 bases in the middle. This clonotype showed up many times. Its antigen remains unidentified. For TCR beta, libraries came from quantitative 5'-RACE with molecular barcodes. TCRdb re-derived calls from the 5' RACE reads in MiXCR, one entry per CDR3 protein. The profile covers 210,000 or so distinct CDR3 sequences, with roughly 26% appearing a single time and roughly 6.7% taken by the ten largest. The chain couples TRBV5-1 to TRBJ2-1, with D possibly being TRBD1 (6 bases). This TCR derives from a male donor with ankylosing spondylitis or in good health (not recorded which). The specimen was blood, either unsorted or a sorted T cell fraction (not recorded which). CDR3 region: CASSLAPTGSSYNEQFF. CDR3 DNA: TGCGCCAGCAGCCTCGCTCCGACAGGCAGCTCCTACAATGAGCAGTTCTTC.